Below are 17 T cell receptor beta chains sequenced from a single sample in a study of cytotoxic CD8 clonotypes in ibrutinib-treated CLL. TCRdb's copy holds only in-frame clones and misses some; the assay was immunoSEQ multiplex PCR. In the table there are roughly 160,000 clones, roughly 77% of which are singletons. The input for sequencing was PBMCs, taken after 12 months of ibrutinib treatment. Every receptor here comes from a human donor with chronic lymphocytic leukemia.

The chain combines TRBV28 with TRBJ2-3, with a tentative D call TRBD2 (5 bases). Looked up from germline, CDR1 is MDHEN and CDR2 is SYDVKM. Trimming pared 2 bases from V and 2 bases from J, leaving 11 bases between. The CDR3 sequence is 15 residues long. CDR3 DNA sequence: TGTGCCAGCAGTTTACGAGGGATCACCACAGATACGCAGTATTTT. Its protein product is CASSLRGITTDTQYF.

The gene calls are TRBV28 and TRBJ1-4, with 8 bases lining up with TRBD1. Per the germline V gene, CDR1 is MDHEN and CDR2 is SYDVKM. The length of the CDR3 is 12 residues. Trimming cost V 8 bases and J 5 bases; bases outside gene matches: 1. This CDR3 is CASGTGNEKLFF. CDR3 in DNA: TGTGCCAGCGGGACAGGCAATGAAAAACTGTTTTTT.

The rearrangement joins TRBV6-6 to TRBJ1-5, with D unclear. This CDR3 has 14 amino acids. The germline CDR1 and CDR2 sequences are MNHNY and SVGAGI (reference sequence). V was trimmed by 6 bases and J by 0 bases, leaving 9 bases between them. The CDR3 DNA sequence: TGTGCCAGCAGGAGACATGATAGCAATCAGCCCCAGCATTTT. Its translation: CASRRHDSNQPQHF.

This clone occurred once. In the same sample, other DNA sequences code for this CDR3. V gene TRBV19 combines with J gene TRBJ2-2; 9 nucleotides line up with TRBD1. This CDR3 has 18 residues. The junction had 13 bases not matched to a gene; V was cut back by 8 bases and J by 0 bases. Germline lookup yields CDR1 LNHDA and CDR2 SQIVND (reference sequence). This CDR3 reads CASQTGTGTLANTGELFF. The CDR3 nucleotides are TGTGCCAGTCAAACCGGGACAGGGACCCTAGCGAACACCGGGGAGCTGTTTTTT.

This chain joins TRBV7-9 and TRBJ1-2; maybe TRBD1 (5 bases). Per the germline V gene, CDR1 is SEHNR and CDR2 is FQNEAQ (reference sequence). The CDR3 consists of 15 residues. Trimming took off 5 bases at V and 2 bases at J, with 15 bases between the two ends. CDR3 residues: CASSEWAGSNYGYTF. CDR3 in DNA: TGTGCCAGCAGCGAGTGGGCAGGGAGCAACTATGGCTACACCTTC.

This clone was counted a single time. The gene calls are TRBV10-3 and TRBJ2-7; tentatively, D is TRBD1 (6 bases). The V end lost 2 bases, the J end lost 4 bases, and 12 bases lay between the germline ends. The CDR3 extends over 14 amino acids. In germline, CDR1 is ENHRY, CDR2 SYGVKD. Written as DNA, the CDR3 is TGTGCCATCAGTGAGCCAGGGGTCTCATACGAGCAGTACTTC. Amino acid sequence: CAISEPGVSYEQYF.

This clone was seen a few times. CDR3 sequence reads: CSALEETQYF. The CDR3 DNA follows: TGCAGTGCCCTAGAAGAGACCCAGTACTTC. The chain couples TRBV20-1 to TRBJ2-5; D is unclear. The germline CDR1 and CDR2 sequences are DFQATT and SNEGSKA (reference sequence). The CDR3 sequence is 10 residues long. The germline V and J ends were trimmed by 6 bases and 3 bases, with 5 bases remaining between them.

The V call is TRBV9, the J call TRBJ1-6, with D possibly matching TRBD1 (6 bases). From germline, CDR1 is SGDLS and CDR2 YYNGEE. The CDR3 contains 15 residues. Trimming took 1 base from V and 4 from J, leaving 9 bases between them. CDR3 in DNA: TGTGCCAGCAGCGTATCAGGGGATTATAATTCACCCCTCCACTTT. Translated: CASSVSGDYNSPLHF.

The chain couples TRBV5-1 to TRBJ2-5; 10 bases agree with TRBD1. V was pared by 4 bases and J by 5 bases, with 8 bases of the junction left unmatched. Germline V CDR1 and CDR2: SGHRS, YFSETQ. This CDR3 region has 15 residues. CDR3 DNA sequence: TGCGCCAGCAGCAGGGGGACAGGGGCGAGGGAGACCCAGTACTTC. Translated: CASSRGTGARETQYF. The full variable domain, rest sourced from reference TRBV5-1 and TRBJ2-5, is KAGVTQTPRYLIKTRGQQVTLSCSPISGHRSVSWYQQTPGQGLQFLFEYFSETQRNKGNFPGRFSGRQFSNSRSEMNVSTLELGDSALYLCASSRGTGARETQYFGPGTRLLVL.

The rearrangement joins TRBV18 to TRBJ2-3; no clear D gene. The germline V and J ends were trimmed by 1 base and 5 bases, with 7 bases remaining between them. CDR3 size: 13 residues. Germline V gene lookup returns CDR1 KGHSH and CDR2 LQKENI. The CDR3 DNA is TGTGCCAGCTCACCACTCCGGCGAGATACGCAGTATTTT. It specifies CASSPLRRDTQYF.

As DNA, the CDR3 is TGTGCCAGCAGCGTAAGGACGGCAACTAATGAAAAACTGTTTTTT. It specifies CASSVRTATNEKLFF. The J gene is TRBJ1-4, the V gene TRBV9; no reliable D call. The CDR3 covers 15 residues. Trimming cost V 1 base and J 0 bases, with 7 bases left between them. Per germline, CDR1 SGDLS and CDR2 YYNGEE.

This chain joins TRBV7-3 and TRBJ2-4, with D possibly matching TRBD2 (6 bases). CDR1 and CDR2 from the germline V gene are SGHTA and FQGTGA. Trimming removed 2 bases at V and 2 bases at J, with 13 bases between. There are 16 residues in the CDR3. The CDR3: CASSLVGGTSKNIQYF. The DNA of the CDR3 is TGTGCCAGCAGCTTAGTAGGCGGGACCTCCAAAAACATTCAGTACTTC.

This clone was seen a single time. The chain carries TRBV5-6 and TRBJ2-3, with a possible D match to TRBD2 (7 bases). In germline, CDR1 is SGHDT, CDR2 YYEEEE. The CDR3 covers 16 residues. Trimming removed 2 bases from V and 0 bases from J, with 13 bases in between. CDR3 protein: CASSFRGARSTDTQYF. The CDR3 bases are TGTGCCAGCAGCTTTCGGGGGGCGAGGAGCACAGATACGCAGTATTTT.

This rearrangement joins TRBV7-9 to TRBJ1-3; D unclear. The CDR3 is 14 residues long. Germline-derived CDR1 and CDR2 are SEHNR and FQNEAQ (reference sequence). Trimming stripped 11 bases from V and 0 bases from J, with 14 bases between. CDR3 sequence reads: CASVGARSGNTIYF. The CDR3 DNA reads TGTGCCTCAGTGGGAGCGCGCTCTGGAAACACCATATATTTT.

This clone was recorded a few times. The V gene is TRBV5-4, the J gene TRBJ1-3; D is unresolved. In germline, CDR1 is SGHNT, CDR2 YYREEE (reference sequence). V was pared by 0 bases and J by 4 bases, with 14 bases between. The CDR3 length is 16 residues. The CDR3 protein is CASSLELGWKGNTIYF. As DNA, the CDR3 is TGTGCCAGCAGCTTGGAGTTGGGGTGGAAAGGAAACACCATATATTTT.

The chain joins TRBV6-5 to TRBJ1-1; D remains unclear. This CDR3 has 14 amino acids. V was shortened by 6 bases and J by 5 bases, with 16 bases between the two germline ends. Germline CDR1 reads MNHEY; CDR2 reads SVGAGI. The CDR3 nucleotides read TGTGCCAGCAGAAACACTCTAACGGAGACTGAAGCTTTCTTT. This encodes CASRNTLTETEAFF.

This sequence joins TRBV19 and TRBJ2-1; maybe TRBD1 (6 bases). The V end was cut by 3 bases, the J end by 6 bases, with 12 bases between. Germline V CDR1 and CDR2: LNHDA, SQIVND (reference sequence). The CDR3 contains 14 residues. CDR3 amino acids: CASSMRTETNEQFF. For the CDR3, the DNA is TGTGCCAGTAGTATGAGGACAGAGACCAATGAGCAGTTCTTC.